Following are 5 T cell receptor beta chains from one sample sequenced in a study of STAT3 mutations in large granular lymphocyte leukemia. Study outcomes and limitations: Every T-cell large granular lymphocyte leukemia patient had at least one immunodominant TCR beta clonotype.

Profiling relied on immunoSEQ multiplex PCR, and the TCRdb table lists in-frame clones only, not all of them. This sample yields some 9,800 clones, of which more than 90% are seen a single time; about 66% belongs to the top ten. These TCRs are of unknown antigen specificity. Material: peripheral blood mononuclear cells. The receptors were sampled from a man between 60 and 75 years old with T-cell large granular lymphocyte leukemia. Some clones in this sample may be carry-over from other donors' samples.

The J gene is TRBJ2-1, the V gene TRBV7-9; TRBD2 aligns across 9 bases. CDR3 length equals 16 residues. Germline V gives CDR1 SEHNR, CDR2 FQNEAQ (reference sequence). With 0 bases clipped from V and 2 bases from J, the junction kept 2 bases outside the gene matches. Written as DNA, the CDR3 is TGTGCCAGCAGCTTAGCTCTAGCGGGGACCTACAATGAGCAGTTCTTC. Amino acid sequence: CASSLALAGTYNEQFF.

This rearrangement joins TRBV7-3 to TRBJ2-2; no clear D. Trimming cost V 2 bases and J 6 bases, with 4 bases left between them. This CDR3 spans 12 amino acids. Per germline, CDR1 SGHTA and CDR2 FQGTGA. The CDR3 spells CASSLLPGELFF. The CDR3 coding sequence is TGTGCCAGCAGCTTACTCCCCGGGGAGCTGTTTTTT.

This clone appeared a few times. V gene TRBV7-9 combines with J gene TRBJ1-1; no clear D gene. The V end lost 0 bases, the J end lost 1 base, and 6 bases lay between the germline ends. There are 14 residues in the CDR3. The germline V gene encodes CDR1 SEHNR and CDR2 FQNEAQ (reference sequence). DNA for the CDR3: TGTGCCAGCAGCTTAGCGACGGGGAACACTGAAGCTTTCTTT. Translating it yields CASSLATGNTEAFF.

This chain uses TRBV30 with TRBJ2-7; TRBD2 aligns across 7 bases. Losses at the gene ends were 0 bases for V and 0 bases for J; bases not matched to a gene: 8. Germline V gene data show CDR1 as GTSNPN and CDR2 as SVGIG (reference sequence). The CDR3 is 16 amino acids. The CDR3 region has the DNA TGTGCCTGGAGTGTAATCGGGGCTAGCGGCTCCTACGAGCAGTACTTC. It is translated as CAWSVIGASGSYEQYF.

The CDR3 reads CASSLVTSGSDEQFF. The CDR3 coding sequence is TGTGCCAGCAGTTTGGTTACTAGCGGGAGTGACGAGCAGTTCTTC. V usage is TRBV28 and J usage is TRBJ2-1; 11 nucleotides match TRBD2. V was pared by 3 bases and J by 10 bases, with 8 bases of the junction left unmatched. Germline CDR1 MDHEN, CDR2 SYDVKM. The CDR3 contains 15 residues.